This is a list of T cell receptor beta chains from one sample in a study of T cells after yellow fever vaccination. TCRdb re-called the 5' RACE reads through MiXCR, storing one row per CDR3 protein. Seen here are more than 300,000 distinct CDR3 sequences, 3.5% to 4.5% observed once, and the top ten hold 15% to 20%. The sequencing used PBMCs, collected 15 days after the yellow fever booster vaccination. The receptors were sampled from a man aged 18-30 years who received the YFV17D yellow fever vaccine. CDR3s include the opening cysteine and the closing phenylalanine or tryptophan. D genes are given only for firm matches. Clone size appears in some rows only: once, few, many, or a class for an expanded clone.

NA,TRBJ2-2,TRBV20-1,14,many,TGCAGTGCCGAGCTAGGCGGGAACACCGGGGAGCTGTTTTTT,CSAELGGNTGELFF
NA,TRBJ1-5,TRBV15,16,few,TGTGCCACCAGCAGAGATCGCGACGCCGGGTATCAGCCCCAGCATTTT,CATSRDRDAGYQPQHF
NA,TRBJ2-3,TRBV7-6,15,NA,TGTGCCAGCAGCTCAATTGACCGGGGGCGGGATACGCAGTATTTT,CASSSIDRGRDTQYF
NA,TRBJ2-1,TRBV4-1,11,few,TGCGCCAGCAGCCAAGAACTCAGATGGTTCTTC,CASSQELRWFF
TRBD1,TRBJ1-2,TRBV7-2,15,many,TGTGCCAGCAGCACGGGACAGGGGGCGAGCTATGGCTACACCTTC,CASSTGQGASYGYTF
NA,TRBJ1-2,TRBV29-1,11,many,TGCAGCGTTGGGATTAACTATGGCTACACCTTC,CSVGINYGYTF
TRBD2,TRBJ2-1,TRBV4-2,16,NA,TGTGCCAGCAGCCAAGACTCGCTGCGGGGGGCCAATGAGCAGTTCTTC,CASSQDSLRGANEQFF
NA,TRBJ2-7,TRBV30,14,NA,TGTGCCTGGAGTGTACTTGGCGGAACCTACGAGCAGTACTTC,CAWSVLGGTYEQYF
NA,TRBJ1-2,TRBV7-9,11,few,TGTGCCAGCAGCCCACCCCGCGGCTACACCTTC,CASSPPRGYTF
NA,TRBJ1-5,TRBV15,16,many,TGTGCCACCAGCAGAGAGGGCCACCTAGCAAATCAGCCCCAGCATTTT,CATSREGHLANQPQHF
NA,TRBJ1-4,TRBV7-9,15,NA,TGTGCCAGCGCGCGGATGGGGGCAACTAATGAAAAACTGTTTTTT,CASARMGATNEKLFF
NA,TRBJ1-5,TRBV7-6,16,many,TGTGCCAGCATCTGGGGGGCTCGTACCCTCTCGAGGCCCCAGCATTTT,CASIWGARTLSRPQHF
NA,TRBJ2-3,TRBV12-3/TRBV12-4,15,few,TGTGCCAGCAGGTCTACAGGGTTGGGCACAGATACGCAGTATTTT,CASRSTGLGTDTQYF
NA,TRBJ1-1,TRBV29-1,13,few,TGCAGCGTAAACCAGGGAAGTCGCACTGAAGCTTTCTTT,CSVNQGSRTEAFF
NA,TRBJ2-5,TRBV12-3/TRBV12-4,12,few,TGTGCCAGCAGCAGGGACGAAGAGACCCAGTACTTC,CASSRDEETQYF
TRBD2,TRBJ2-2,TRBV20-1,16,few,TGCAGTGCTTACTGGCTAGCGGGGGGAAACACCGGGGAGCTGTTTTTT,CSAYWLAGGNTGELFF
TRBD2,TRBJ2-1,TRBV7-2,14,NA,TGTGCCAGCAGCCCACCTAGCGGGAGGTATGAGCAGTTCTTC,CASSPPSGRYEQFF
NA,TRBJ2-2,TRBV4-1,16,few,TGCGCCAGCAGCCCCTCGGGTGCTACGAACACCGGGGAGCTGTTTTTT,CASSPSGATNTGELFF
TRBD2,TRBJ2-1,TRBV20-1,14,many,TGCAGTGCGGAAATAGCGGGGGGGAACAATGAGCAGTTCTTC,CSAEIAGGNNEQFF
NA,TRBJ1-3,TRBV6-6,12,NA,TGTGCCTCCGCGCATGCCCGGAACACCATATATTTT,CASAHARNTIYF
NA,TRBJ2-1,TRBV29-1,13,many,TGCAGCGTTGTAAGCCGGGCAGGCTTTGAGCAGTTCTTC,CSVVSRAGFEQFF
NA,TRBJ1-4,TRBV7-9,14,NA,TGTGCCAGCAGCTTAGGGCAGGGAAGCGGAAAACTGTTTTTT,CASSLGQGSGKLFF
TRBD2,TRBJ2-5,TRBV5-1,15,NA,TGCGCCAGCAGCTTCGGGGGGAGTGCCGAAGAGACCCAGTACTTC,CASSFGGSAEETQYF
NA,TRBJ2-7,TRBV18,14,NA,TGTGCCAGCTCACTGGATACAGGGACCTACGAGCAGTACTTC,CASSLDTGTYEQYF
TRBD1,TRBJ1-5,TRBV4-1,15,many,TGCGCCAGCAGCCGTCGACAGGGGGAAGGACAGCCCCAGCATTTT,CASSRRQGEGQPQHF
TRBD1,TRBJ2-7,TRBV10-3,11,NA,TGTGCCATCAGTGATTTTAGGGGGCGATTCTTC,CAISDFRGRFF
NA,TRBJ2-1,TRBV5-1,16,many,TGCGCCAGCAGCTTAGGTTTCGGCAGAAGTAACGATGAGCAGTTCTTC,CASSLGFGRSNDEQFF
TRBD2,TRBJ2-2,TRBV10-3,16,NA,TGTGCCATCAGCCCTACTAGCGGGGGAAACACCGGGGAGCTGTTTTTT,CAISPTSGGNTGELFF
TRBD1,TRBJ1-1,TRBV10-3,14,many,TGTGCCATCAGGGGGACAGAGAAGAACACTGAAGCTTTCTTT,CAIRGTEKNTEAFF
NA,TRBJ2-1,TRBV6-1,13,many,TGTGCCAGCAGTGCCTCGGGGTTCAATGAGCAGTTCTTC,CASSASGFNEQFF
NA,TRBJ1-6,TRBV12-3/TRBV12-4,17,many,TGTGCCAGCAGTTTGCGATTCGACAGATCCTATAATTCACCCCTCCACTTT,CASSLRFDRSYNSPLHF
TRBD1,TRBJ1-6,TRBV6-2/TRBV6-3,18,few,TGTGCCAGCAGCTTGGACAGGGGGGAGAGCTCCTATAATTCACCCCTCCACTTT,CASSLDRGESSYNSPLHF
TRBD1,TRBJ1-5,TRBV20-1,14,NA,TGCAGTGCTAGAGGACAGGGGAGCAATCAGCCCCAGCATTTT,CSARGQGSNQPQHF
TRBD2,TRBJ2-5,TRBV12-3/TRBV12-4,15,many,TGTGCCAGCAGGGCACCGGGACTAGCGGGGGGCACCCAGTACTTC,CASRAPGLAGGTQYF
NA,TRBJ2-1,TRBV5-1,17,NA,TGCGCCAGCAGCGGGGGGCTAGGGCTCAACTCCTACAATGAGCAGTTCTTC,CASSGGLGLNSYNEQFF
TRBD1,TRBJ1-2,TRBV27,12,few,TGTGCCAGCCGACAGGGGGCTCATGGCTACACCTTC,CASRQGAHGYTF
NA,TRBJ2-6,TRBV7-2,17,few,TGTGCCAGCAGCGCGGGGATGGCAGGGGCTGGGGCCAACGTCCTGACTTTC,CASSAGMAGAGANVLTF
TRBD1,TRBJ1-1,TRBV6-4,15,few,TGTGCCAGCAGTGCGGAGACAGGGGCGAACACTGAAGCTTTCTTT,CASSAETGANTEAFF